The rows below give T cell receptor beta chains drawn from one sample of a study of regulatory T cells in long-lasting Graves disease. TCRdb re-called the multiplex PCR reads through MiXCR, storing one row per CDR3 protein. The top ten clones hold roughly a quarter of a sample with a few hundred thousand distinct CDR3 sequences, 23% of them seen once. The sample was peripheral blood mononuclear cells (PBMCs), taken when the disease was refractory, from a patient treated with antithyroid drugs. Receptors originate from a female donor with Graves disease. The CDR3 runs from the conserved cysteine through the conserved F or W. The D gene is left open where the match is weak. Size is stated for part of the rows, as once, few or many counts, or as a class when the clone is expanded.

>TRBV29-1|-|-|TRBJ2-1
TGCAGCGTTGGTCCAGGTTTCCGTATGGGGTTCGGTGAGTTCTTC
CSVGPGFRMGFGEFF
>TRBV6-2/TRBV6-3|once|-|TRBJ1-1
TGTGCCAGCAGTTTCCTGCGGGCCAACGCTGAAGCTTTCTTT
CASSFLRANAEAFF
>TRBV20-1|many|TRBD2|TRBJ2-1
TGCAGTGCTTCCGGGACTAGCGGGAGCAATGAGCAGTTCTTC
CSASGTSGSNEQFF
>TRBV15|few|TRBD1|TRBJ2-7
TGTGCCACCAGCAGAGATTTTTGGGGACAGGCCTACGAGCAGTACTTC
CATSRDFWGQAYEQYF
>TRBV20-1|few|-|TRBJ1-5
TGCAGTGCTAGTCAGGGACCTCAGCCCCAGCATTTT
CSASQGPQPQHF
>TRBV12-3/TRBV12-4|once|-|TRBJ1-3
TGTGCCAGCAGTTCCGAGGGGATGCCTGGAAACACCATATATTTT
CASSSEGMPGNTIYF
>TRBV18|few|-|TRBJ2-7
TGTGCCAGCTCACCAGATTCTCCATACGAGCAGTACTTC
CASSPDSPYEQYF
>TRBV5-1|-|TRBD1|TRBJ2-1
TGCGCCAGCAGCAACAGGGGGTCGACCTACAATGAGCAGTTCTTC
CASSNRGSTYNEQFF
>TRBV6-1|-|TRBD2|TRBJ2-4
TGTGCCAGCAGGTCAACTAGCGGCAAAAACATTCAGTACTTC
CASRSTSGKNIQYF
>TRBV11-2|few|-|TRBJ1-3
TGTGCCAGCAGCTTAGTGTCGATCTCTGGAAACACCATATATTTT
CASSLVSISGNTIYF
>TRBV29-1|many|TRBD1|TRBJ2-7
TGCAGCGTTGAATATGGTCACAGGGGCGGCTACGAGCAGTACTTC
CSVEYGHRGGYEQYF
>TRBV2|many|TRBD1|TRBJ1-4
TGTGCCAGCAGTACCCGACAGGGGGCACAGGAAAAACTGTTTTTT
CASSTRQGAQEKLFF
>TRBV28|many|TRBD2|TRBJ2-7
TGTGCCAGCAGTTTAGCTGGAAGCGGGAGTCAGGACGAGCAGTACTTC
CASSLAGSGSQDEQYF
>TRBV6-1|many|-|TRBJ2-7
TGTGCCAGCTCCCGGCCAGGACTCTACGAGCAGTACTTC
CASSRPGLYEQYF
>TRBV27|many|-|TRBJ1-1
TGTGCCAGCAGTTCGCGCTTAAGGTTGGTGGACGGTGAAGCTTTCTTT
CASSSRLRLVDGEAFF
>TRBV29-1|many|-|TRBJ2-5
TGCAGCGTTCTGGATACAGGGCTGGGAGAGACCCAGTACTTC
CSVLDTGLGETQYF
>TRBV20-1|many|TRBD1|TRBJ1-5
TGCAGTGCCGGACAGGGAAGCAATCAGCCCCAGCATTTT
CSAGQGSNQPQHF
>TRBV10-3|few|-|TRBJ1-1
TGTGCCATCGGGGGGATGAACACTGAAGCTTTCTTT
CAIGGMNTEAFF
>TRBV2|-|-|TRBJ1-3
TGTGCCAGCAGCGTGAGGACAGTCTCTGGAAACACCATATATTTT
CASSVRTVSGNTIYF
>TRBV7-9|few|-|TRBJ2-7
TGTGCCAGCAGCTCAACGGACAGCAGGTCCTCCTACGAGCAGTACTTC
CASSSTDSRSSYEQYF
>TRBV19|-|-|TRBJ1-2
TGTGCCAGTATGATTGGCGGGGATGGCTACACCTTC
CASMIGGDGYTF
>TRBV7-9|few|TRBD2|TRBJ2-5
TGTGCCAGCAGCGAGGGACTAGCGAGGGGCCAAGAAGAGACCCAGTACTTC
CASSEGLARGQEETQYF
>TRBV20-1|many|TRBD2|TRBJ2-7
TGCAGTGCTAGAGGACTAGCGGGATTTCACGAGCAGTACTTC
CSARGLAGFHEQYF
>TRBV5-1|few|TRBD1|TRBJ1-5
TGCGCCAGCAGCTTGGACGGGACAGGTATCGAGCCCCAGCATTTT
CASSLDGTGIEPQHF
>TRBV11-2|-|-|TRBJ2-3
TGTGCCAGTAGCCCCCACACAGATACGCAGTATTTT
CASSPHTDTQYF
>TRBV29-1|-|-|TRBJ1-1
TGCAGCGTTGGAGCCGGGCTAACTGAAGCTTTCTTT
CSVGAGLTEAFF
>TRBV12-3/TRBV12-4|many|TRBD1|TRBJ1-5
TGTGCCAGCAGTAAGCGACAGGGAACTGGTCAGCCCCAGCATTTT
CASSKRQGTGQPQHF
>TRBV6-2/TRBV6-3|-|TRBD2|TRBJ2-2
TGTGCCAGCAGTTATTTTAGCGGGAGGGTGAGCACCGGGGAGCTGTTTTTT
CASSYFSGRVSTGELFF
>TRBV7-2|few|TRBD1|TRBJ1-1
TGTGCCAGCAGGTCCGGGACAGGGTTTGTGACTCCAGCTTTCTTT
CASRSGTGFVTPAFF
>TRBV19|once|-|TRBJ1-2
TGTGCCAGTAGTATTTTGGTCCCGAGCTATGGCTACACCTTC
CASSILVPSYGYTF
>TRBV25-1|few|TRBD1|TRBJ1-1
TGTGCCAGCAGTGGTACAGGGGCGACGGGGGCTGAAGCTTTCTTT
CASSGTGATGAEAFF
>TRBV19|-|-|TRBJ2-1
TGTGCCAGCTCAAAGGGGGGGGGCGGTAATCTTGAGCAGTTCTTC
CASSKGGGGNLEQFF
>TRBV5-4|-|-|TRBJ1-2
TGTGCCAGTAAGACGGTAGATAACTATGGCTACACCTTC
CASKTVDNYGYTF
>TRBV27|few|TRBD1|TRBJ1-1
TGTGCCAGCAGGACAGGGGGCGCGGGGAACACTGAAGCTTTCTTT
CASRTGGAGNTEAFF
>TRBV30|few|TRBD1|TRBJ1-4
TGTGCCTGGAGTGGACAGGGTGAAAAACTGTTTTTT
CAWSGQGEKLFF
>TRBV6-1|-|-|TRBJ2-7
TGTGCCAGCCAGGCGAGAGAGAGTTCCTACGAGCAGTACTTC
CASQARESSYEQYF
>TRBV7-9|few|-|TRBJ2-1
TGTGCCAGCAGCTTAGGACAGGCACCCCTGTACAATGAGCAGTTCTTC
CASSLGQAPLYNEQFF
>TRBV7-4|few|TRBD2|TRBJ2-7
TGTGCCAGCAGCTTTAGCGGGAGAACCTACGAGCAGTACTTC
CASSFSGRTYEQYF
>TRBV12-3/TRBV12-4|-|TRBD2|TRBJ2-7
TGTGCCAGCAGTTTACCCAGCGGGAGGGGGAGCTCCTACGAGCAGTACTTC
CASSLPSGRGSSYEQYF
>TRBV7-3|-|-|TRBJ2-2
TGTGCCAGCAGCCCTGCCGCGTGGAACACCGGGGAGCTGTTTTTT
CASSPAAWNTGELFF
>TRBV10-3|many|-|TRBJ2-7
TGTGCCGCGACGCCGGGGCAGGGGTGGAACGAGCAGTACTTC
CAATPGQGWNEQYF
>TRBV27|many|TRBD1|TRBJ1-1
TGTGCCAGCAGGCTGACAGGGGTCACTGAAGCTTTCTTT
CASRLTGVTEAFF
>TRBV19|few|TRBD1|TRBJ1-2
TGTGCCAGTAGTGAGTGGACAGGCGGCGGCTACACCTTC
CASSEWTGGGYTF
>TRBV10-3|-|-|TRBJ1-1
TGTGCCGCCCAGGACGGATTGAACACTGAAGCTTTCTTT
CAAQDGLNTEAFF
>TRBV27|once|-|TRBJ1-5
TGTGCCAGCAGTGAGAGGGGCAATCAGCCCCAGCATTTT
CASSERGNQPQHF
>TRBV9|-|TRBD1|TRBJ2-2
TGTGCCAGCAGCTCGCCCGGGACAGGGGGCAACACCGGGGAGCTGTTTTTT
CASSSPGTGGNTGELFF
>TRBV2|few|TRBD2|TRBJ2-7
TGTGCCAGCAGTGTCTTGACTAGCGGGATCTACGAGCAGTACTTC
CASSVLTSGIYEQYF